What follows describes a single T cell receptor beta chain. Its target is unknown. The sample originates from a study of shared clonotypes between healthy human individuals. About the study: Used for every donor were three CD4 naive, three CD4 memory, two CD8 naive and one CD8 memory plate. Findings of the study overall: Clonotypes which were not shared had lower generation probabilities than clonotypes that all four donors shared.

For every subset, genomic DNA was evenly distributed across several immunoSEQ plates. The authors' processing: Owing to the provision of junction-only sequences devoid of quality scores by immunoSEQ, filtering differed. Profiling relied on immunoSEQ multiplex PCR, and the TCRdb table lists in-frame clones only, not all of them. V and J calls and clone size follow that table, whereas D and trimming were derived from the DNA. The sample yields roughly 2,000,000 clones, roughly 94% seen once. Germline assignment: CDR1 MGHRA and CDR2 YSYEKL. CDR3 size: 17 residues. With V trimmed by 2 bases and J by 1 base, 6 bases remained unmatched. The naive CD8 fraction comprised CD45RO-negative cells positively selected for CCR7 and excluded terminally differentiated effector memory CD45RA+ cells.

Input material: naive CD8+ T cells sorted from blood. V and J are TRBV4-1 and TRBJ1-1; 11 bases fit TRBD1. The sequence was obtained from a man aged 18 to 30 in good health. Here the CDR3 DNA reads TGCGCCAGCAGCCAACTCCCGGGACAGGGGGGGAACACTGAAGCTTTCTTT. As protein: CASSQLPGQGGNTEAFF.